This entry features one TCR beta chain sequence. Per the germline V gene, CDR1 is KGHSH and CDR2 is LQKENI. The CDR3 spans 14 residues. The V and J ends lost 0 bases and 3 bases respectively, with 8 bases between them. This table comes from immunoSEQ multiplex PCR, and its TCRdb copy is limited to in-frame clones, with some not included. The sample consists of around 100,000 clones, 95% of them appearing once. The data stem from a study of technical replicates of blood from four donors. The clonotype comes from a human donor in good health. Sequencing input: T cells isolated from PBMCs. This chain connects TRBV18 to TRBJ2-5; D gene ambiguous. The CDR3 here is CASSPPIAEETQYF. Here the CDR3 DNA reads TGTGCCAGCTCACCACCGATAGCAGAAGAGACCCAGTACTTC.